These T cell receptor beta chains were read from a single sample in a study of T-cell memory formation after mild COVID-19. TCRdb processed the 5' RACE reads anew with MiXCR; each CDR3 protein has one entry. The sample lists more than 350,000 distinct CDR3 sequences; 20% to 25% were seen once. The specimen was PBMCs or a T cell subset sorted from them (not recorded which). The receptors originated from an adult woman who had mild COVID-19 (a few samples of this study predate the infection). Cell type and time point are not known. Both conserved end residues are part of each CDR3. A D gene is named only where the DNA matches it firmly. The listing skips clone size in some rows; elsewhere it reads once, few, many or a size class.

clone size	D gene	CDR3 length	V gene	J gene	CDR3 protein	CDR3 DNA
few	TRBD2	15	TRBV6-5	TRBJ2-7	CASSYGGRAIDEQYF	TGTGCCAGCAGTTACGGCGGGAGGGCCATCGACGAGCAGTACTTC
few	TRBD2	17	TRBV12-3/TRBV12-4	TRBJ2-2	CASSHAGTSGVPGELFF	TGTGCCAGCAGTCACGCCGGGACTAGCGGGGTCCCCGGGGAGCTGTTTTTT
few	TRBD1	15	TRBV7-9	TRBJ2-1	CASSFQGAKGNEQFF	TGTGCCAGCAGCTTTCAGGGGGCGAAGGGCAATGAGCAGTTCTTC
.	.	15	TRBV5-1	TRBJ2-7	CASSLGQGSAYEQYF	TGCGCCAGCAGCTTGGGGCAGGGTTCCGCCTACGAGCAGTACTTC
few	TRBD1	14	TRBV5-1	TRBJ2-7	CASSRDRGGYEQYF	TGCGCCAGCAGCCGTGACAGGGGTGGGTACGAGCAGTACTTC
few	TRBD2	16	TRBV11-3	TRBJ2-3	CASSLFRGGSTDTQYF	TGTGCCAGCAGCTTATTCCGGGGGGGGAGCACAGATACGCAGTATTTT
.	TRBD1	22	TRBV6-5	TRBJ2-7	CASSYSRMLSRDREFDVYEQYF	TGTGCCAGCAGTTACTCGAGAATGCTGTCACGGGACAGGGAGTTCGATGTCTACGAGCAGTACTTC
few	.	14	TRBV7-6	TRBJ1-1	CASSFPGSHTEAFF	TGTGCCAGCAGCTTTCCGGGGTCGCACACTGAAGCTTTCTTT
.	.	15	TRBV20-1	TRBJ2-3	CSARDLERPIDTQYF	TGCAGTGCTAGAGATCTGGAGCGGCCAATAGATACGCAGTATTTT
few	TRBD1	14	TRBV30	TRBJ2-6	CAWGQGVGANVLTF	TGTGCCTGGGGACAGGGGGTTGGGGCCAACGTCCTGACTTTC
few	.	15	TRBV6-2/TRBV6-3	TRBJ2-7	CASSETPVGSYEQYF	TGTGCCAGCAGCGAGACCCCAGTGGGCTCCTACGAGCAGTACTTC
.	.	14	TRBV4-3	TRBJ1-2	CASSRNGPNYGYTF	TGCGCCAGCAGCCGAAATGGCCCTAACTATGGCTACACCTTC
.	TRBD1	16	TRBV12-3/TRBV12-4	TRBJ1-5	CASSSGTGDSNQPQHF	TGTGCCAGCAGTTCTGGGACAGGCGATAGCAATCAGCCCCAGCATTTT
.	TRBD2	16	TRBV10-3	TRBJ2-3	CAISEPRGGPLDTQYF	TGTGCCATCAGTGAGCCTCGCGGGGGGCCCTTAGATACGCAGTATTTT
.	.	14	TRBV10-3	TRBJ1-5	CAISEGIGNQPQHF	TGTGCCATCAGTGAGGGGATCGGCAATCAGCCCCAGCATTTT
.	.	15	TRBV20-1	TRBJ2-1	CSARDPRSSYNEQFF	TGCAGTGCTAGAGATCCGCGGAGCTCCTACAATGAGCAGTTCTTC
few	TRBD1	15	TRBV5-1	TRBJ1-4	CASSLLEGASEKLFF	TGCGCCAGCAGCCTACTCGAGGGGGCATCGGAAAAACTGTTTTTT
few	TRBD1	17	TRBV2	TRBJ1-5	CASSEARTGGVGQPQHF	TGTGCCAGCAGTGAAGCGAGGACAGGGGGCGTCGGTCAGCCCCAGCATTTT
.	.	10	TRBV30	TRBJ1-1	CAWRKVEAFF	TGTGCCTGGAGGAAGGTAGAAGCTTTCTTT
.	.	15	TRBV5-5	TRBJ2-1	CASRPREGSYNEQFF	TGTGCCAGCAGACCGCGAGAGGGCTCCTACAATGAGCAGTTCTTC
.	TRBD2	17	TRBV25-1	TRBJ2-3	CASSEYWTSAHTDTQYF	TGTGCCAGCAGTGAATATTGGACTAGCGCTCACACAGATACGCAGTATTTT
few	.	15	TRBV10-3	TRBJ2-5	CAIGPGVERGETQYF	TGTGCCATCGGTCCCGGGGTAGAACGGGGAGAGACCCAGTACTTC
few	TRBD1	17	TRBV12-3/TRBV12-4	TRBJ2-1	CASSSPPAGGMGDEQFF	TGTGCCAGCAGTTCGCCCCCGGCAGGGGGTATGGGAGATGAGCAGTTCTTC
few	.	14	TRBV6-2/TRBV6-3	TRBJ1-2	CASNWDPGVYGYTF	TGTGCCAGCAACTGGGACCCCGGTGTCTATGGCTACACCTTC
.	.	15	TRBV12-3/TRBV12-4	TRBJ1-2	CASSPYLGVDYGYTF	TGTGCCAGCAGTCCATATCTGGGGGTGGACTATGGCTACACCTTC
few	TRBD2	13	TRBV20-1	TRBJ2-1	CSAPGGGHNEQFF	TGCAGTGCCCCCGGGGGGGGCCACAATGAGCAGTTCTTC
many	.	14	TRBV12-3/TRBV12-4	TRBJ2-7	CASTSHGGTYEQYF	TGTGCCAGCACCTCGCACGGCGGTACCTACGAGCAGTACTTC
.	.	12	TRBV6-2/TRBV6-3	TRBJ1-5	CASSYVNQPQHF	TGTGCCAGCAGTTACGTCAATCAGCCCCAGCATTTT
few	.	11	TRBV5-6	TRBJ2-7	CASSFGNEQYF	TGTGCCAGCAGCTTCGGGAACGAGCAGTACTTC
.	TRBD1	16	TRBV5-1	TRBJ2-1	CASSPYRGKVLNEQFF	TGCGCCAGCAGCCCGTACAGGGGTAAGGTATTGAATGAGCAGTTCTTC
.	.	13	TRBV12-3/TRBV12-4	TRBJ2-5	CATSRDFQETQYF	TGTGCCACCTCTCGGGACTTCCAAGAGACCCAGTACTTC
.	TRBD1	15	TRBV5-1	TRBJ2-7	CASSGPGTGRNEQYF	TGCGCCAGCAGCGGACCCGGGACAGGGAGGAACGAGCAGTACTTC
.	.	13	TRBV10-3	TRBJ1-1	CAISGGRDTEAFF	TGTGCCATCAGTGGGGGGCGGGACACTGAAGCTTTCTTT
.	.	13	TRBV5-6	TRBJ2-1	CASSLVSDREQFF	TGTGCCAGCAGCCTCGTTAGCGACCGTGAGCAGTTCTTC
few	.	14	TRBV7-2	TRBJ2-3	CASKRTPGTDTQYF	TGTGCCAGCAAGCGGACGCCCGGCACAGATACGCAGTATTTT
many	TRBD2	14	TRBV3-1	TRBJ2-5	CASSQTGGGETQYF	TGTGCCAGCAGCCAAACGGGGGGAGGGGAGACCCAGTACTTC
few	TRBD2	13	TRBV29-1	TRBJ2-7	CSVAGGRVHEQYF	TGCAGCGTTGCAGGCGGGAGGGTCCACGAGCAGTACTTC
.	TRBD1	12	TRBV29-1	TRBJ2-4	CSVGQGQNIQYF	TGCAGCGTCGGACAGGGACAAAACATTCAGTACTTC
.	TRBD2	16	TRBV4-2	TRBJ2-3	CASSRGTSGLTDTQYF	TGTGCCAGCAGCCGAGGGACTAGCGGACTCACAGATACGCAGTATTTT
.	TRBD2	16	TRBV5-6	TRBJ2-5	CASSLLAGGLQETQYF	TGTGCCAGCAGCTTGTTGGCGGGGGGGCTCCAAGAGACCCAGTACTTC
few	TRBD2	16	TRBV27	TRBJ2-5	CASSLFGGLAGETQYF	TGTGCCAGCAGTTTATTCGGGGGACTAGCGGGGGAGACCCAGTACTTC
.	TRBD2	16	TRBV24-1	TRBJ2-3	CATSDPTSPKTDTQYF	TGTGCCACCAGTGACCCGACTAGCCCAAAAACAGATACGCAGTATTTT
few	.	13	TRBV6-1	TRBJ2-6	CASMSSGANVLTF	TGTGCCAGCATGAGCTCTGGGGCCAACGTCCTGACTTTC
few	.	14	TRBV7-8	TRBJ2-7	CASRRSRGSYEQYF	TGTGCCAGCCGCAGAAGCAGAGGTTCCTACGAGCAGTACTTC
few	.	16	TRBV2	TRBJ2-7	CASKDPMGVNVYEQYF	TGTGCCAGCAAAGACCCGATGGGGGTGAATGTCTACGAGCAGTACTTC
many	TRBD1	15	TRBV6-6	TRBJ1-1	CASSSPGQGYTEAFF	TGTGCCAGCAGTTCCCCGGGACAGGGATACACTGAAGCTTTCTTT
many	.	16	TRBV7-2	TRBJ2-1	CASTQRGQGVYNEQFF	TGTGCCAGCACCCAGCGGGGGCAGGGGGTTTACAATGAGCAGTTCTTC
few	.	14	TRBV27	TRBJ2-2	CASSLSQNTGELFF	TGTGCCAGCAGTTTATCACAGAACACCGGGGAGCTGTTTTTT